This T cell receptor (beta chain) emerged from a study of T cell responses to AZD1222 COVID-19 vaccine. The V segment lost 5 bases and the J segment 4 bases; nucleotides outside the gene matches: 9. The CDR3 spans 15 residues. Germline-derived CDR1 and CDR2 are SGHVS and FNYEAQ. Only in-frame clones appear in the TCRdb table, and some are missing; sequencing was by immunoSEQ multiplex PCR. Of 90,000 or so clones in the sample, approximately 91% were seen once. Notes on the study in general: CD4 TCRs associated with vaccination spanned spike, dominating at 160-218 and 743-854. Donor demographics were predominantly white British with a female majority; clonal diversity may be underestimated.

As regards this clone: Its antigen is as yet unknown.

The gene calls are TRBV7-6 and TRBJ2-5; 8 positions match TRBD1. This receptor was identified in an adult in good health. The material sequenced was peripheral blood, taken on day 0 of AZD1222 vaccination. The CDR3 reads CASSREDRVVETQYF. The CDR3 DNA sequence: TGTGCCAGCAGCCGCGAGGACAGGGTCGTAGAGACCCAGTACTTC.